Only a few counts were recorded for the clone carrying this TCR beta chain. The antigen is not known. The data belong to a study of beta chain features in type 1 diabetes. Points from the study as a whole: Moderate but significant shortening of TCRB CDR3s was recorded in all four CD4+ subsets from Type 1 diabetes patients.

The V gene's germline CDR1 is LGHNT and CDR2 FRNRAP. CDR3 length: 13 amino acids. Trimming removed 7 bases from V and 5 bases from J; junction bases left unmatched: 5. TCRB transcripts that were expressed got sequenced, as all of the isolated RNA had been reverse transcribed. Assay used: immunoSEQ multiplex PCR; TCRdb lists only in-frame clones, some missing. Among around 400,000 clones listed, over 12% were seen once. Sequenced: naive CD4+ T cells from blood. V is TRBV12-5 and J is TRBJ1-1; 9 positions agree with TRBD1. The origin of this receptor is a woman between 18 and 29 years old in good health. DNA for the CDR3: TGTGCTAGTGCCTTAGACAGGGGGACTGAAGCTTTCTTT. Translated, it gives CASALDRGTEAFF.